The clone carrying this T cell receptor (beta chain) came up many times. Its cognate antigen is unknown. Clinical symptoms, serum thyroxine, TRAb, thyroid ultrasound and orbital computed tomography formed the basis of diagnosis. As the starting material, more than 7.5 ml of fresh peripheral blood yielded the PBMCs. This CDR3 has 15 residues. The germline gives CDR1 MNHEY, CDR2 SMNVEV (reference sequence). Unmatched junction bases numbered 1, after V lost 3 bases and J lost 2 bases. This specimen belongs to a study of Graves' ophthalmopathy and Graves' hyperthyroidism. General study points: Blood also harbored most expanded thyroid clonotypes above 0.001 frequency.

TCR beta CDR3 regions were amplified from RNA transcripts. Scientists carried out first-round RT-PCR using HTBI primers and then a second-round multiplex PCR. TCRdb used MiXCR to reprocess the multiplex PCR reads, holding one entry per CDR3 protein. The table lists 500,000 to 700,000 distinct CDR3 sequences, 22% of them singletons. The specimen was peripheral blood. The rearrangement joins TRBV27 to TRBJ2-5; the match to TRBD2 covers 12 bases. The source is a woman under 30 with stable Graves' hyperthyroidism. Some clones in this sample may be carry-over from other donors' samples. This chain's CDR3 is CASSLTSGRQETQYF. CDR3 bases: TGTGCCAGCAGTTTGACTAGCGGGAGACAAGAGACCCAGTACTTC.